These 21 T cell receptor beta chains were all obtained from the same sample, sequenced in a study of blood T cell repertoires in COVID-19. Clones were sequenced by immunoSEQ multiplex PCR, and TCRdb holds only the in-frame ones, with some missing. The sample includes roughly 59,000 clones, approximately 78% of them seen just once. Material: peripheral blood. These receptors were collected from a man at least 80 years old with acute or convalescent COVID-19.

V gene TRBV5-1 combines with J gene TRBJ2-5, with 11 bases that match TRBD2. V shed 2 bases and J 4 bases; nucleotides not matched to a gene: 13. From germline, CDR1 is SGHRS and CDR2 YFSETQ. This CDR3 is built from 18 residues. CDR3 sequence: CASSFDLSGGGSGETQYF. The CDR3, as DNA: TGCGCCAGCAGCTTCGACCTTAGCGGGGGGGGATCGGGAGAGACCCAGTACTTC.

The chain is built from TRBV2 and TRBJ2-5; D is perhaps TRBD2 (6 bases). Between the trimmed V and J ends, which lost 6 bases and 3 bases, there was a span of 11 bases. Germline CDR1 reads SNHLY; CDR2 reads FYNNEI. This CDR3 contains 13 residues. CDR3 bases: TGTGCCAGCAGGGCAGGGACTGAAGAGACCCAGTACTTC. This encodes CASRAGTEETQYF.

V usage is TRBV24-1 and J usage is TRBJ2-2; D may be TRBD1 (6 bases). The CDR3 extends over 16 amino acids. Germline V gene lookup returns CDR1 KGHDR and CDR2 SFDVKD. Trimming took off 3 bases at V and 1 base at J, with 11 bases between the two ends. The DNA for the CDR3 is TGTGCCACCAGTGATCCCGGCAGGGGGAACACCGGGGAGCTGTTTTTT. This codes for CATSDPGRGNTGELFF.

Written as DNA, the CDR3 is TGTGCCACCCTCTCCCAGGGCTATGGCTACACCTTC. Translating gives CATLSQGYGYTF. V usage is TRBV2 and J usage is TRBJ1-2; D perhaps matches TRBD1 (5 bases). Trimming left V 10 bases short and J 4 bases short, with 13 bases between. The CDR3 covers 12 residues. The V gene's germline CDR1 is SNHLY and CDR2 FYNNEI. Full variable domain (rest looked up from reference TRBV2 and TRBJ1-2): EPEVTQTPSHQVTQMGQEVILRCVPISNHLYFYWYRQILGQKVEFLVSFYNNEISEKSEIFDDQFSVERPDGSNFTLKIRSTKLEDSAMYFCATLSQGYGYTFGSGTRLTVV.

The chain uses TRBV5-1 and TRBJ1-6; possibly TRBD1 for D (6 bases). Deletions cut 3 bases from V and 4 bases from J, with 11 bases between. Germline V gene lookup returns CDR1 SGHRS and CDR2 YFSETQ. The CDR3 totals 15 residues. For the CDR3, the DNA is TGCGCCAGCAGCTCACAGGGCAGTTATAATTCACCCCTCCACTTT. Translation gives CASSSQGSYNSPLHF.

The chain joins TRBV28 to TRBJ2-7; 7 bases map to TRBD2. V shed 4 bases, J shed 3 bases, and the junction held 6 bases outside the gene matches. The CDR3 totals 14 residues. Germline V gene lookup returns CDR1 MDHEN and CDR2 SYDVKM. Written as DNA, the CDR3 is TGTGCCAGCAGTTCCCGGCTAGCGGACTACGAGCAGTACTTC. Amino acid sequence: CASSSRLADYEQYF.

This clone was seen a few times. V gene TRBV5-1 combines with J gene TRBJ2-2, with a weak D call TRBD1 (6 bases). The CDR3 covers 15 residues. Germline lookup yields CDR1 SGHRS and CDR2 YFSETQ. Trimming left V 1 base short and J 5 bases short, with 12 bases between. In DNA form, the CDR3 reads TGCGCCAGCAGCTTGACAGGGTTAAGGACCGGGGAGCTGTTTTTT. Translation gives CASSLTGLRTGELFF.

The chain employs TRBV5-1 and TRBJ2-5, with D possibly matching TRBD2 (5 bases). The CDR3 is made up of 14 amino acids. Trimming removed 2 bases at V and 6 bases at J, with 14 bases between. CDR1 is SGHRS, CDR2 YFSETQ, per germline. For the CDR3, the DNA is TGCGCCAGCAGCTTATCTGCCGGACTGCAGACCCAGTACTTC. Protein sequence: CASSLSAGLQTQYF. Variable domain in full (rest from reference TRBV5-1 and TRBJ2-5): KAGVTQTPRYLIKTRGQQVTLSCSPISGHRSVSWYQQTPGQGLQFLFEYFSETQRNKGNFPGRFSGRQFSNSRSEMNVSTLELGDSALYLCASSLSAGLQTQYFGPGTRLLVL.

The CDR3 region is CSATGGGDTQYF. The CDR3 DNA sequence: TGCAGCGCCACGGGAGGCGGGGATACGCAGTATTTT. This chain joins TRBV29-1 and TRBJ2-3; 7 bases are a match to TRBD2. The CDR3 length is 12 residues. Unmatched junction bases numbered 7, after V lost 7 bases and J lost 6 bases. Germline CDR1 is SQVTM and CDR2 is ANQGSEA.

V is TRBV30 and J is TRBJ1-5; possibly TRBD1 for D (6 bases). Looked up from germline, CDR1 is GTSNPN and CDR2 is SVGIG (reference sequence). The CDR3 extends over 15 amino acids. Trimming cost V 0 bases and J 4 bases, with 13 bases left between them. This chain's CDR3 is CAWSVGGQGNQPQHF. CDR3 bases: TGTGCCTGGAGTGTAGGAGGTCAGGGGAATCAGCCCCAGCATTTT.

The V call is TRBV19, the J call TRBJ2-1; D call uncertain. This CDR3 contains 15 residues. With 5 bases removed from V and 0 bases from J, the gap between germline ends came to 11 bases. Germline V gene data show CDR1 as LNHDA and CDR2 as SQIVND (reference sequence). CDR3 DNA: TGTGCCAGTAGTCCTGACATGAGCTCCTACAATGAGCAGTTCTTC. Translation gives CASSPDMSSYNEQFF.

The chain has TRBV6-2 or TRBV6-3 and TRBJ2-3; D unclear. Between the trimmed V and J ends, which lost 4 bases and 6 bases, there was a span of 8 bases. This CDR3 is built from 12 residues. The germline CDR1 and CDR2 sequences are MNHEY and SVGEGT. The CDR3: CASSSVSDTQYF. The CDR3 DNA reads TGTGCCAGCAGTTCCGTGTCCGATACGCAGTATTTT.

There are a few counts of this clone. This rearrangement joins TRBV28 to TRBJ1-5; no firm D call. From germline, CDR1 is MDHEN and CDR2 SYDVKM. With 1 base removed from V and 4 bases from J, the gap between germline ends came to 17 bases. This CDR3 has 17 residues. This CDR3 is CASSLSGIGLLNQPQHF. The DNA for the CDR3 is TGTGCCAGCAGTTTATCAGGAATAGGACTACTAAATCAGCCCCAGCATTTT.

The V call is TRBV5-4, the J call TRBJ2-1, with TRBD2 matching 11 bases. The germline CDR1 and CDR2 sequences are SGHNT and YYREEE (reference sequence). This CDR3 spans 16 amino acids. V dropped 4 bases and J dropped 4; count of bases not matched to a gene: 7. The CDR3 region is CASSDRTSGLYNEQFF. CDR3 sequence (DNA): TGTGCCAGCAGCGACCGGACTAGCGGGCTTTACAATGAGCAGTTCTTC. The full variable domain, in which reference TRBV5-4 and TRBJ2-1 provide the parts outside the CDR3, is ETGVTQSPTHLIKTRGQQVTLRCSSQSGHNTVSWYQQALGQGPQFIFQYYREEENGRGNFPPRFSGLQFPNYSSELNVNALELDDSALYLCASSDRTSGLYNEQFFGPGTRLTVL.

J is TRBJ2-3 and V is TRBV7-2, with TRBD1 matching over 8 bases. The V gene end was trimmed by 0 bases and the J gene end by 5 bases; junction bases not matched to a gene: 1. The length of the CDR3 is 14 residues. CDR1 SGHTA and CDR2 FQGNSA come from the germline V gene. The CDR3 nucleotides read TGTGCCAGCAGCTTAGCCAGGGGGCAAGATACGCAGTATTTT. As protein: CASSLARGQDTQYF.

The V call is TRBV12-1, the J call TRBJ1-1. TRBV12-1 is described as a pseudogene. The CDR3 length is 15 residues. This CDR3 is CASSFSPARNTEAFF. As DNA, the CDR3 is TGTGCCAGCAGCTTCTCCCCTGCTAGGAACACTGAAGCTTTCTTT.

This chain links TRBV11-2 with TRBJ1-6, with D unresolved. Per germline, CDR1 SGHAT and CDR2 FQNNGV. CDR3 size: 16 residues. Between the trimmed V and J ends, which lost 5 bases and 7 bases, there was a span of 18 bases. The CDR3 bases are TGTGCCAGCAGCGCCCTAGTGAGTGCTTGGAATTCACCCCTCCACTTT. This translates into CASSALVSAWNSPLHF.

A word on this clone: Other DNA sequences in the same sample also yield this CDR3. The rearrangement links TRBV5-4 to TRBJ1-2, with TRBD1 as a possible D gene (5 bases). Trimming took 0 bases from V and 8 from J, leaving 11 bases between them. The V gene's germline CDR1 is SGHNT and CDR2 YYREEE (reference sequence). The CDR3 runs to 13 residues. The DNA of the CDR3 is TGTGCCAGCAGCTTGGGCAGGGCGGGAGGCTACACCTTC. Amino acid sequence: CASSLGRAGGYTF.

The V call is TRBV5-8, the J call TRBJ1-2, with D maybe TRBD1 (5 bases). The CDR3 spans 12 residues. Looked up from germline, CDR1 is SGHTS and CDR2 is YDEGEE. The V end lost 2 bases, the J end lost 5 bases, and 7 bases lay between the germline ends. DNA for the CDR3: TGTGCCAGCAGCTTCGACAGTTATGGCTACACCTTC. Translation gives CASSFDSYGYTF.

This chain links TRBV29-1 with TRBJ2-2, with 9 nucleotides matching TRBD2. Germline loops: CDR1 SQVTM, CDR2 ANQGSEA. The CDR3 runs to 15 residues. J was trimmed by 5 bases and V by 6 bases; bases with no gene match: 10. CDR3 nucleotide sequence: TGCAGCGTCGGTTCTCTAGCGGGACCTACCGGGGAGCTGTTTTTT. Its protein product is CSVGSLAGPTGELFF.

V is TRBV27 and J is TRBJ1-1; no firm D call. Trimming took off 2 bases at V and 1 base at J, with 8 bases between the two ends. This CDR3 has 14 amino acids. CDR1 is MNHEY, CDR2 SMNVEV, per germline (reference sequence). The CDR3 sequence is CASSLEFQNTEAFF. The CDR3 DNA follows: TGTGCCAGCAGTTTAGAGTTCCAGAACACTGAAGCTTTCTTT.